This T cell receptor (beta chain) was observed in a study of blood T cell repertoires in COVID-19. On the study more broadly: Spain, Italy and the United States supplied samples that represented acute and convalescent COVID-19. The cDNA or gDNA used as material had been derived from T cells, B-cell-depleted T cells, or PBMCs.

This CDR3 comprises 11 residues. Looked up from germline, CDR1 is DFQATT and CDR2 is SNEGSKA (reference sequence). Trimming removed 0 bases at V and 9 bases at J, with 6 bases between. Methods used by the authors: The assay estimated nucleated cells by amplifying reference gene primers. Some clones are missing from TCRdb's copy, which holds only in-frame ones; the method was immunoSEQ multiplex PCR. The V and J calls and the clone size are those of that table, but D and trimming were determined from the DNA. The profile shows nearly 200,000 clones, around four fifths of them singletons. The sequence came from a human donor in a cohort sampled during active COVID-19. The chain carries TRBV20-1 and TRBJ2-1, with no clear D. Sequenced input: peripheral blood. CDR3 nucleotides: TGCAGTGCTAGAGACGGTCCTGAGCAGTTCTTC. It codes for CSARDGPEQFF.